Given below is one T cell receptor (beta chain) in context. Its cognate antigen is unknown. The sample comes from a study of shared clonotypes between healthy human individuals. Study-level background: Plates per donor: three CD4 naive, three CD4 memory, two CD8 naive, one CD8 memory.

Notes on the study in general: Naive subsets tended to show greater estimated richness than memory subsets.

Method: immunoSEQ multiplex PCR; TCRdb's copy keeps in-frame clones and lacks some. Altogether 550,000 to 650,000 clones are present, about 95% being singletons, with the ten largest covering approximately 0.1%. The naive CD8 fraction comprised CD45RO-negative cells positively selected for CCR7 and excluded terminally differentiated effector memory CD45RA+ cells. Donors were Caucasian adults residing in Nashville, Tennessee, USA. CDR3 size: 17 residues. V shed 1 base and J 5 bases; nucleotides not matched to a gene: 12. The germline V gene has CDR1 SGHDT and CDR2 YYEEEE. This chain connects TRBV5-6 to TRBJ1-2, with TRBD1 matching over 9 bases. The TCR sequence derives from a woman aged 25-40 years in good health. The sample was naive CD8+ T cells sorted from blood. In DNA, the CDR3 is TGTGCCAGCAGCTTGTGGATTCGGGACAGGGAAGGGTATGGCTACACCTTC. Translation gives CASSLWIRDREGYGYTF.